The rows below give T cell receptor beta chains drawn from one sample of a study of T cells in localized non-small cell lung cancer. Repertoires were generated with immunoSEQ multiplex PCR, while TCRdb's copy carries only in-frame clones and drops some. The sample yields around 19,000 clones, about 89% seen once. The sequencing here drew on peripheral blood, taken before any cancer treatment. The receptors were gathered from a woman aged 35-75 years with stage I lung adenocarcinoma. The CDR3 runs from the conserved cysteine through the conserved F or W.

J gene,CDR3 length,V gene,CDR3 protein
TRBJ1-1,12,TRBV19,CASRQVNTEAFF
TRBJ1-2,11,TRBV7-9,CASSLVGSYTF
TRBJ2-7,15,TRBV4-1,CASSQIVQGSYEQYF
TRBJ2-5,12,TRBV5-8,CASSPRQETQYF
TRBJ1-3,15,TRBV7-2,CASSPLTASGNTIYF
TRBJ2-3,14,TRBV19,CASRQRGTTDTQYF
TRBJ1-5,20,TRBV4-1,CASSQGASGQVSLSNQPQHF
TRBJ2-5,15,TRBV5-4,CASSYPSGREETQYF
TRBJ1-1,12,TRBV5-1,CASRDNRGEAFF
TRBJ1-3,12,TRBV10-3,CAIGDSGNTIYF
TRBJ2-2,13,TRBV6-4,CASSAEYTGELFF
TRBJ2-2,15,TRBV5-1,CASSRGQGGTGELFF
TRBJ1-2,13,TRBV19,CASTLDANYGYTF
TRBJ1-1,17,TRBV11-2,CASSLPWDREGRTEAFF
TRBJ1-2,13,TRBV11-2,CASSLDGAAGYTF
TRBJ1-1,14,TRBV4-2,CASSGGTIEQGAFF
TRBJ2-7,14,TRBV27,CASSLTALSYEQYF